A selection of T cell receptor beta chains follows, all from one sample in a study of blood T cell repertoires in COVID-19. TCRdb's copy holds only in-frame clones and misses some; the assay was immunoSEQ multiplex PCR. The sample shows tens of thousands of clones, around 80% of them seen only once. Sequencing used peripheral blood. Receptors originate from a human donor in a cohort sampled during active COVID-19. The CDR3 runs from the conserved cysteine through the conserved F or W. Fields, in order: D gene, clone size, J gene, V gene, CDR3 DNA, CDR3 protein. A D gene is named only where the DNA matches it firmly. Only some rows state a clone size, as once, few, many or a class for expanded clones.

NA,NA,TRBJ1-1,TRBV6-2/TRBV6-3,TGTGCCAGCAGTTACTTAAAGGGGGAACTGAACACTGAAGCTTTCTTT,CASSYLKGELNTEAFF
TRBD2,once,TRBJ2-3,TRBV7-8,TGTGCCAGCAGTTATCTGAGGATAGCGGGAGTGGGGAGCACAGATACGCAGTATTTT,CASSYLRIAGVGSTDTQYF
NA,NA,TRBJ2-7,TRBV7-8,TGTGCCAGCAGCTTAGCGGAGGGGCCCTACGAGCAGTACTTC,CASSLAEGPYEQYF
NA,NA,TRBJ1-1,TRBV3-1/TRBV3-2,TGTGCCAGCAGCCGCGTCCTCCCACCTGAAGCTTTCTTT,CASSRVLPPEAFF
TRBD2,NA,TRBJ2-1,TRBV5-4,TGTGCCAGCAGCGGACGGACTAGCGGGAGCGTCTATGAGCAGTTCTTC,CASSGRTSGSVYEQFF
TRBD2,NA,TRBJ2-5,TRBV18,TGTGCCAGCTCACCGGGGACTAGCGGAGAGACCCAGTACTTC,CASSPGTSGETQYF
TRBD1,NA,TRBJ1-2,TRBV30,TGTGCCTGGACCGCAGGGGGAGCCTATCGCTACACCTTC,CAWTAGGAYRYTF
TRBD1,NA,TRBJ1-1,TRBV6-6,TGTGCCAGCAGCCGACCGGGACAGGGTTGGGCTGAAGCTTTCTTT,CASSRPGQGWAEAFF
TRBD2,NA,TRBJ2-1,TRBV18,TGTGCCAGCTCTCCTGGACTAGGTGGATCAAATGAGCAGTTCTTC,CASSPGLGGSNEQFF
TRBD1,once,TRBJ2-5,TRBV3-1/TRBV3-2,TGTGCCAGCAGCCAAGTAGACAGGGGGTTCTCAGAGACCCAGTACTTC,CASSQVDRGFSETQYF
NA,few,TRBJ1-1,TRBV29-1,TGCAGCGTTGACCAGGGTCTCGGCACTGAAGCTTTCTTT,CSVDQGLGTEAFF
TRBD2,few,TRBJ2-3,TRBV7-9,TGTGCCAGCAGCAAGGTGAATCTAGCGGGGTTGGGAGATACGCAGTATTTT,CASSKVNLAGLGDTQYF
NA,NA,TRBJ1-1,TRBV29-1,TGCAGCGTTGCTCGGGAGGGAATGGCAGCTTTCTTT,CSVAREGMAAFF
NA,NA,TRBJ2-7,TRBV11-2,TGTGCCAGCAGCTTAGCAGGCCACTCCTACGAGCAGTACTTC,CASSLAGHSYEQYF
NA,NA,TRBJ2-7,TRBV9,TGTGCCAGCAGCGCGGGGACTTTCCTCTCCTACGAGCAGTACTTC,CASSAGTFLSYEQYF
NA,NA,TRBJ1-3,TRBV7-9,TGTGCCAGCAGCTTAGCAGGGGGAGCCGGAAACACCATATATTTT,CASSLAGGAGNTIYF
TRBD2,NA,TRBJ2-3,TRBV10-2,TGCGCCAGCAGGGACGGGACTAGCGCTTCTGGAGGTACGCAGTATTTT,CASRDGTSASGGTQYF
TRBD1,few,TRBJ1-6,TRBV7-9,TGTGCCAGCAGCCCCGAACAGGGGAATTCACCCCTCCACTTT,CASSPEQGNSPLHF
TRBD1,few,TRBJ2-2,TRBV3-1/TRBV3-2,TGTGCCAGCAGCCAAGATCGCCTATCGAACAGGGGGTACAGCAGAAACACCGGGGAGCTGTTTTTT,CASSQDRLSNRGYSRNTGELFF
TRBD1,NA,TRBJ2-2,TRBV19,TGTGCCAGTAGCGGGACAGGGGGCAGGGAGCTGTTTTTT,CASSGTGGRELFF
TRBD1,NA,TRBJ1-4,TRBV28,TGTGCCAGCTGTATACAGGGGGATGAAAAACTGTTTTTT,CASCIQGDEKLFF
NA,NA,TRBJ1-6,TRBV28,TGTGCCAGCAGTCAACCGGGTCGGCAAAATTCACCCCTCCACTTT,CASSQPGRQNSPLHF
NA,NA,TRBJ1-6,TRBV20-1,TGCAGTGCTAGTCCTACTACAGGAGGGAAGACCCAATCACCCCTCCACTTT,CSASPTTGGKTQSPLHF
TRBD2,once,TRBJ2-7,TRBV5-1,TGCGCCAGCAGCTTGGAGCCTAGCGGGGGGTACGAGCAGTACTTC,CASSLEPSGGYEQYF
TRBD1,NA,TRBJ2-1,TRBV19,TGTGCCAGGAAGGGGGCGAATGAGCAGTTCTTC,CARKGANEQFF
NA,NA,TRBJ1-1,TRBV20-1,TGCAGTGCTAGCTCGGACACTGAAGCTTTCTTT,CSASSDTEAFF
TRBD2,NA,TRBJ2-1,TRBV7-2,TGTGCCAGCAGCCTGGCGGGGGGTGACTACAATGAGCAGTTCTTC,CASSLAGGDYNEQFF
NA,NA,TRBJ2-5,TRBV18,TGTGCCAGCTCACCGACAGGAAACCAAGAGACCCAGTACTTC,CASSPTGNQETQYF
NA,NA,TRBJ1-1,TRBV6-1,TGTGCCAGCAGTGACCAGGGCTCCACTGAAGCTTTCTTT,CASSDQGSTEAFF
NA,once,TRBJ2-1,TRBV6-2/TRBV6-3,TGTGCCAGCAGTTACTCTCACAGCTACAATGAGCAGTTCTTC,CASSYSHSYNEQFF
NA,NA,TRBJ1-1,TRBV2,TGTGCCAGCAGTGAAGAGAGGAACACTGAAGCTTTCTTT,CASSEERNTEAFF
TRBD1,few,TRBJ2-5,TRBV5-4,TGTGCCAGCAGCTCCCCGACAGGGTCCCGGGATGGGGAGACCCAGTACTTC,CASSSPTGSRDGETQYF
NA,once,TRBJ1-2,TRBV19,TGTGCCAGTAGAAACCCCTTCCGGGGGGCCTATGGCTACACCTTC,CASRNPFRGAYGYTF
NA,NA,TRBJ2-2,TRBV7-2,TGTGCCAGCAGCTTAGAGGGGCGCGGGGAGCTGTTTTTT,CASSLEGRGELFF
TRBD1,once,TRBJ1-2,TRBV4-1,TGCGCCAGCAACGCAGGGGGGACGAACTATGGCTACACCTTC,CASNAGGTNYGYTF
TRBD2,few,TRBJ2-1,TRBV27,TGTGCCAGCAGTTTACGGACTAGCGGGGGGTCCTATTTTTACAATGAGCAGTTCTTC,CASSLRTSGGSYFYNEQFF
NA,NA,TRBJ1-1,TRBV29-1,TGCAGCGTTGGAGGGTCTGAAGCTTTCTTT,CSVGGSEAFF
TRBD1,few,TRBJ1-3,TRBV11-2,TGTGCCAGCAGCACGGGCGGACAGGGATCTGGAAACACCATATATTTT,CASSTGGQGSGNTIYF
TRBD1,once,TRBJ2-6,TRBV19,TGTGCCAGTAGTTCAACAGGGGCCGGGGCCAACGTCCTGACTTTC,CASSSTGAGANVLTF
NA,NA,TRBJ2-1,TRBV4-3,TGCGCCAGCAGCCAAGATCGCGGGGCGGGCAATGAGCAGTTCTTC,CASSQDRGAGNEQFF
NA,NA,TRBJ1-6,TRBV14,TGTGCCAGCAGCCAAGTCGCGGGTTCACCCCTCCACTTT,CASSQVAGSPLHF
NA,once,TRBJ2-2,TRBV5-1,TGCGCCAGCAGCCTAACTACACAGGGTCGGACCGGGGAGCTGTTTTTT,CASSLTTQGRTGELFF
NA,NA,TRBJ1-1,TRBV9,TGTGCCAGCAGCGTACAGGTTAACACTGAAGCTTTCTTT,CASSVQVNTEAFF
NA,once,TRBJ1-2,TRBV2,TGTGCCAGCACGATCGGACAGAGTAGGGGCTACACCTTC,CASTIGQSRGYTF
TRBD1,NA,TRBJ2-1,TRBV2,TGTGCCAGCAGTGAGTGGCAGGGGGCTTACAATGAGCAGTTCTTC,CASSEWQGAYNEQFF
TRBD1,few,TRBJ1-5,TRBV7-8,TGTGCCAGCAGCTTAATAGGGGGCATCAATCAGCCCCAGCATTTT,CASSLIGGINQPQHF